A selection of T cell receptor beta chains follows, all from one sample in a study of T-cell memory formation after mild COVID-19. TCRdb processed the 5' RACE reads anew with MiXCR; each CDR3 protein has one entry. The repertoire consists of about 100,000 distinct CDR3 sequences, with over 8.5% occurring once and the leading ten covering about 40%. Input material: PBMCs or a T cell subset sorted from them (not recorded which). These receptors were taken from a man between 18 and 35 years old who had mild COVID-19 (a few samples of this study predate the infection). Cell type and time point are not known. The CDR3 runs from the conserved cysteine through the conserved F or W. A D gene is named only where the DNA matches it firmly. A clone size is listed for some rows: how often the clone was seen (once, few, many), or a class if it is expanded.

abundance	v_gene	j_gene	d_gene	CDR3nt	CDR3aa
few	TRBV2	TRBJ1-2	-	TGTGCCAGCCTTGGGTCTTTTAACTATGGCTACACCTTC	CASLGSFNYGYTF
-	TRBV12-3/TRBV12-4	TRBJ1-5	-	TGTGCCAGCACCCTCTCGGGCCAGCTCCAGCCCCAGCATTTT	CASTLSGQLQPQHF
few	TRBV7-6	TRBJ1-5	-	TGTGCCAGCAGCCACGGGGCTCAGCCCCAGCATTTT	CASSHGAQPQHF
-	TRBV24-1	TRBJ2-3	-	TGTGCCACCAGTGATTCAGACGCCGTCGGAGATACGCAGTATTTT	CATSDSDAVGDTQYF
-	TRBV12-3/TRBV12-4	TRBJ2-3	TRBD2	TGTGCCAGCAGCCCGGGACTAGCGGGGGCAGATAGCACAGATACGCAGTATTTT	CASSPGLAGADSTDTQYF
-	TRBV5-1	TRBJ2-1	TRBD2	TGCGCCAGCACGGGGGGAACGGTTTACAATGAGCAGTTCTTC	CASTGGTVYNEQFF
-	TRBV5-6	TRBJ2-7	-	TGTGCCAGCAGCTTGAACAGGGAAACCTACGAGCAGTACTTC	CASSLNRETYEQYF
few	TRBV7-9	TRBJ2-7	-	TGTGCCAGCAGCTTCAGGTCCCACTACGAGCAGTACTTC	CASSFRSHYEQYF
few	TRBV28	TRBJ1-2	-	TGTGCCAGCAGTTTAACTACTTCCTATGGCTACACCTTC	CASSLTTSYGYTF
-	TRBV4-3	TRBJ2-3	-	TGCGCCAGCAGCCAAGACGGCGCAGGGGAGGTCGGTACGCAGTATTTT	CASSQDGAGEVGTQYF
-	TRBV11-3	TRBJ2-3	-	TGTGCCAGCAGCTTCCCGGGACTTGAAACGCAGTATTTT	CASSFPGLETQYF
-	TRBV6-4	TRBJ2-2	TRBD1	TGTGCCAGCAGTGAGACAGGGGAGACCGGGGAGCTGTTTTTT	CASSETGETGELFF